The entry below describes one T cell receptor beta chain. Its target is unknown. Using immunoSEQ multiplex PCR, the repertoire was profiled, and TCRdb retains in-frame clones only, with some absent. The sample holds 35,000 to 45,000 clones, approximately 94% seen once. CDR1 SGHRS and CDR2 YFSETQ come from the germline V gene. The ends lost 4 bases at V and 0 bases at J; junction bases unmatched: 6. The CDR3 spans 16 residues. This specimen belongs to a study of graft-versus-host responses after intestinal transplantation. The sequencing here drew on unstimulated CD4+ T cells sorted from spleen or lymph node cells, taken before transplant. This sequence originates from a human donor who was the organ donor for an intestinal transplant. V is TRBV5-1 and J is TRBJ2-1, with 8 bases fitting TRBD2. The CDR3 DNA reads TGCGCCAGCAGCGTAGCACGGGGGGGCTCCTACAATGAGCAGTTCTTC. It is translated as CASSVARGGSYNEQFF.